The entry below gives a single T cell receptor (beta chain) sequence along with its context. The target antigen is unknown. These data come from a study of cytomegalovirus exposure and HLA in healthy donors. On the study more broadly: Earlier, some 180 million T cells were analyzed, and some 120 million unique TCR beta sequences were found among them.

The CDR3 consists of 15 residues. V was clipped by 2 bases and J by 6 bases; unmatched bases: 7. Germline V gene data show CDR1 as MNHNY and CDR2 as SVGAGI (reference sequence). The PCR had 60 Vbeta and 13 Jbeta primers. Sequencing used immunoSEQ multiplex PCR; TCRdb keeps in-frame clones, though not all of them. The top ten clones hold around 1.9% of a sample with about 130,000 clones, roughly three quarters of them seen once. Study conclusions and caveats: The study designated around 150 TCR beta chains cytomegalovirus-associated. Reports credit the classifier with highly specific, highly sensitive diagnosis of cytomegalovirus status. For TCR beta chains, V- and J-gene trimming was later linked to a missense DCLRE1C variant.

The sequenced sample was PBMCs. V and J are TRBV6-6 and TRBJ2-5; 9 bases align to TRBD1. The sequence came from a woman aged 40 to 49 in good health and CMV-seronegative. The CDR3 region has the DNA TGTGCCAGCAGTTACGGGACAGGGTGGGGAAAGACCCAGTACTTC. Residues: CASSYGTGWGKTQYF.